The 19 T cell receptor beta chains below come from one sample, sequenced in a study of blood T cell repertoires in COVID-19. Clones were read by immunoSEQ multiplex PCR, and TCRdb kept only the in-frame ones, dropping some. The sample lists approximately 350,000 clones, 90% to 95% seen once, with around 3.5% in the top ten. Input material: peripheral blood. The origin of the receptors is a young woman who had recovered from COVID-19.

The chain joins TRBV5-8 to TRBJ2-1, with a tentative D call TRBD2 (5 bases). The CDR3 consists of 16 residues. CDR1 and CDR2 (germline): SGHTS, YDEGEE. Between the trimmed V and J ends, which lost 6 bases and 7 bases, there was a span of 23 bases. CDR3 residues: CASTPTRVAKWNEQFF. In nucleotides, the CDR3 is TGTGCCAGCACACCAACGAGGGTGGCGAAGTGGAATGAGCAGTTCTTC.

The rearrangement uses TRBV5-8 and TRBJ1-1; D is unresolved. The V and J ends lost 10 bases and 3 bases respectively, with 13 bases between them. The germline V gene encodes CDR1 SGHTS and CDR2 YDEGEE. This CDR3 comprises 12 residues. The CDR3 loop is CAPRLGDTEAFF. Here the CDR3 DNA reads TGTGCCCCCAGGCTGGGAGACACTGAAGCTTTCTTT.

The chain combines TRBV6-4 with TRBJ2-1, with 9 positions matching TRBD2. The ends lost 3 bases at V and 4 bases at J; junction bases unmatched: 4. Germline CDR1 and CDR2: MRHNA and SNTAGT. This CDR3 is 15 amino acids long. The CDR3 DNA follows: TGTGCCAGCAGTGATTCTAGCGGGAAATACAATGAGCAGTTCTTC. Its protein product is CASSDSSGKYNEQFF.

The V call is TRBV3-1 (or the pseudogene TRBV3-2), the J call TRBJ1-4; possibly TRBD1 for D (6 bases). V lost 2 bases to trimming and J lost 6 bases, with 13 bases between them. The CDR3 spans 15 residues. The germline V gene encodes CDR1 LGHDT and CDR2 YNNKEL (reference sequence). DNA of the CDR3: TGTGCCAGCAGCCAACCCAAGGGGGGGGATGAAAAACTGTTTTTT. Encoded protein: CASSQPKGGDEKLFF.

The J gene is TRBJ2-3, the V gene TRBV15, with D perhaps TRBD2 (5 bases). The V and J ends lost 1 base and 2 bases respectively, with 13 bases between them. The CDR3 covers 16 residues. Germline CDR1 LNHNV, CDR2 YYDKDF (reference sequence). The CDR3 spells CATSRGGSGPTDTQYF. In DNA form, the CDR3 reads TGTGCCACCAGCAGAGGAGGGAGCGGACCCACAGATACGCAGTATTTT.

This rearrangement joins TRBV24-1 to TRBJ2-1; weak D call: TRBD1 (5 bases). CDR3 length: 17 amino acids. Germline CDR1 and CDR2: KGHDR and SFDVKD. Trimming pared 9 bases from V and 7 bases from J, leaving 27 bases between. As DNA, the CDR3 is TGTGCCACCTCTAACACCCTCCCAGGGAATAGGCTAAATGAGCAGTTCTTC. Residues: CATSNTLPGNRLNEQFF.

Here the CDR3 DNA reads TGTGCCAGTAGAGCCGGGACAGCAAATGAAAAACTGTTTTTT. Translated, it gives CASRAGTANEKLFF. The V call is TRBV19, the J call TRBJ1-4, with 7 bases lining up with TRBD1. This CDR3 spans 14 amino acids. V lost 6 bases, J lost 5 bases, and 6 bases stayed unmatched. Germline CDR1 and CDR2: LNHDA and SQIVND (reference sequence).

The rearrangement uses TRBV28 and TRBJ2-1, with TRBD2 matching 10 bases. V trimming: 5 bases; J trimming: 6 bases; junction bases outside the gene matches: 10. Germline CDR1 reads MDHEN; CDR2 reads SYDVKM. This CDR3 has 16 amino acids. The CDR3 bases are TGTGCCAGCAGTGACCCTAGCGGGAGACGGGGCAATGAGCAGTTCTTC. Protein product: CASSDPSGRRGNEQFF.

The chain uses TRBV6-1 and TRBJ1-2; D gene uncertain. Per germline, CDR1 MNHNS and CDR2 SASEGT. V shed 1 base and J shed 2 bases, with 8 bases lying between them. The CDR3 runs 14 residues. In nucleotides, the CDR3 is TGTGCCAGCAGTGAAGTGCGCGGAAACTATGGCTACACCTTC. Translation gives CASSEVRGNYGYTF.

The V gene is TRBV6-5, the J gene TRBJ1-2, with TRBD1 matching 10 bases. CDR3 length: 14 residues. The J segment lost 7 bases and the V segment lost 6 bases, leaving 8 bases of the junction unmatched. CDR1 is MNHEY and CDR2 is SVGAGI in the germline V gene. The CDR3 here is CASSLWGQGSGYTF. CDR3 DNA sequence: TGTGCCAGCAGCCTATGGGGACAGGGGAGTGGCTACACCTTC.

This clone was observed a handful of times. The rearrangement links TRBV12-3 or TRBV12-4 to TRBJ1-2, with a possible D match to TRBD1 (6 bases). Between the trimmed V and J ends, which lost 6 bases and 8 bases, there was a span of 16 bases. The CDR3 contains 13 residues. The CDR3, as DNA: TGTGCCAGCAGCCGGGACACCAGGGAGGGCTACACCTTC. Its protein product is CASSRDTREGYTF.

CDR3 in DNA: TGTGCCAGCACTCAAACCGGGACAGGGGGTTTTGGCACTGAAGCTTTCTTT. It codes for CASTQTGTGGFGTEAFF. The rearrangement uses TRBV27 and TRBJ1-1, with 11 positions matching TRBD1. The germline gives CDR1 MNHEY, CDR2 SMNVEV (reference sequence). The CDR3 contains 17 residues. V lost 7 bases, J lost 4 bases, and 14 bases stayed unmatched.

The chain recombines TRBV15 with TRBJ2-1; 9 positions agree with TRBD2. The CDR3 spans 16 residues. CDR1 and CDR2 (germline): LNHNV, YYDKDF (reference sequence). Trimming removed 2 bases from V and 3 bases from J; junction bases left unmatched: 5. The CDR3 region has the DNA TGTGCCACCAGCAGATCCGGGACTAGCCTCTACAATGAGCAGTTCTTC. Its protein product is CATSRSGTSLYNEQFF.

The V gene is TRBV10-3, the J gene TRBJ1-5; D gene ambiguous. The CDR3 covers 13 residues. V gave up 2 bases and J gave up 2 bases, with 4 bases separating them. Looked up from germline, CDR1 is ENHRY and CDR2 is SYGVKD. CDR3 DNA sequence: TGTGCCATCAGTGAGGCAGGCAATCAGCCCCAGCATTTT. This encodes CAISEAGNQPQHF.

Only a few counts were recorded for this clone. The J gene is TRBJ1-2, the V gene TRBV2, with D uncertain. The CDR3 sequence is 11 residues long. Germline values: CDR1 SNHLY, CDR2 FYNNEI. V was trimmed by 6 bases and J by 4 bases, leaving 6 bases between them. The CDR3 coding sequence is TGTGCCAGCAGGAGCCTCTATGGCTACACCTTC. It encodes CASRSLYGYTF.

V gene TRBV10-3 combines with J gene TRBJ2-3, with D uncertain. With 2 bases removed from V and 5 bases from J, the gap between germline ends came to 5 bases. This CDR3 spans 12 amino acids. The V gene's germline CDR1 is ENHRY and CDR2 SYGVKD. The CDR3 reads CAISEVEDTQYF. Here the CDR3 DNA reads TGTGCCATCAGTGAGGTAGAAGATACGCAGTATTTT.

In DNA form, the CDR3 reads TGTGCCAGCAGCCCGAGCGGAAGCACAGATACGCAGTATTTT. Encoded protein: CASSPSGSTDTQYF. The V and J genes are TRBV9 and TRBJ2-3, with D maybe TRBD2 (5 bases). Trimming removed 4 bases from V and 0 bases from J, with 9 bases in between. Germline CDR1 and CDR2: SGDLS and YYNGEE. The CDR3 is 14 amino acids.

This clone was seen more than once but under ten times. This rearrangement joins TRBV3-1 (or the pseudogene TRBV3-2) to TRBJ2-1; 7 bases fit TRBD2. V trimming: 3 bases; J trimming: 4 bases; junction bases outside the gene matches: 6. CDR1 and CDR2 from the germline V gene are LGHDT and YNNKEL (reference sequence). The CDR3 sequence is 15 residues long. The CDR3 coding sequence is TGTGCCAGCAGCCAGATCAGCGGGACTTACAATGAGCAGTTCTTC. It translates to CASSQISGTYNEQFF.

V gene TRBV19 combines with J gene TRBJ1-2, with D perhaps TRBD1 (5 bases). This CDR3 comprises 14 residues. The germline CDR1 and CDR2 sequences are LNHDA and SQIVND (reference sequence). V lost 5 bases, J lost 3 bases, and 13 bases lay in between. In DNA, the CDR3 is TGTGCCAGTAGTTCTCAAGGGGCTTACTATGGCTACACCTTC. This gives the protein CASSSQGAYYGYTF.